The next 14 T cell receptor beta chains were all read from a single sample in a study of T cells in Graves' hyperthyroidism and ophthalmopathy. It was RNA transcripts that yielded the amplified TCR beta CDR3 regions. The TCR CDR3 was amplified in a first-round RT-PCR using the HTBI primer set. TCRdb ran MiXCR on the multiplex PCR reads and lists one entry per CDR3 protein. Of more than 350,000 distinct CDR3 sequences listed, 15% to 20% are singletons. Sequencing was carried out using blood. The receptors derive from a woman in her 30s with Graves' hyperthyroidism that later progressed to Graves' ophthalmopathy.

On this clonotype itself: Here the CDR3 omits its conserved ending phenylalanine or tryptophan, so a read error is the likely source. The J gene is TRBJ1-2, the V gene TRBV19; no firm D call. CDR3 length: 13 residues. The germline V gene has CDR1 LNHDA and CDR2 SQIVND (reference sequence). The V gene lost 6 bases and the J gene lost 0 bases, with 8 bases spanning the gap. The CDR3: CASRTGTNYGYTL. The CDR3 nucleotides are TGTGCCAGTAGAACGGGGACTAACTATGGCTACACCCTC.

This clonotype occurred many times. The genes are TRBV20-1 and TRBJ1-2; D is unresolved. Trimming took 1 base from V and 4 from J, leaving 10 bases between them. The CDR3 loop spans 13 amino acids. The germline CDR1 and CDR2 sequences are DFQATT and SNEGSKA (reference sequence). The CDR3 region is CSARVPPGYGYTF. CDR3 nucleotide sequence: TGCAGTGCTAGAGTGCCCCCGGGCTATGGCTACACCTTC.

A few counts support this clonotype. The chain is built from TRBV4-1 and TRBJ2-1, with 14 bases fitting TRBD2. V lost 4 bases, J lost 8 bases, and 4 bases stayed unmatched. The germline V gene encodes CDR1 MGHRA and CDR2 YSYEKL. The CDR3 is made up of 15 amino acids. The DNA for the CDR3 is TGCGCCAGCAGCCGGTCGGGACTAGCGGGGGATGAGCAGTTCTTC. Its protein is CASSRSGLAGDEQFF.

The rearrangement links TRBV19 to TRBJ1-5, with D perhaps matching TRBD1 (6 bases). Between the trimmed V and J ends, which lost 7 bases and 6 bases, there was a span of 13 bases. The CDR3 loop spans 13 amino acids. Germline V gives CDR1 LNHDA, CDR2 SQIVND (reference sequence). In nucleotides, the CDR3 is TGTGCCAGTATGCGCAGGGGTGGTCAGCCCCAGCATTTT. This encodes CASMRRGGQPQHF.

This clonotype occurred many times. V gene TRBV19 combines with J gene TRBJ2-3; 12 bases align to TRBD2. Trimming removed 4 bases from V and 4 bases from J; junction bases left unmatched: 6. CDR3 length equals 16 residues. CDR1 is LNHDA and CDR2 is SQIVND in the germline V gene (reference sequence). DNA of the CDR3: TGTGCCAGTAGTACCAGACGACTAGCGGGAGCAGATACGCAGTATTTT. Translating it yields CASSTRRLAGADTQYF.

This clonotype was seen ten or more times. V and J are TRBV18 and TRBJ2-5; 8 positions match TRBD1. CDR3 length equals 18 residues. With 2 bases clipped from V and 3 bases from J, the junction kept 14 bases outside the gene matches. Germline V CDR1 and CDR2: KGHSH, LQKENI. Here the CDR3 DNA reads TGTGCCAGCTCACCAGGGGATCCGCAACAGGGGGGAGAAGAGACCCAGTACTTC. It is translated as CASSPGDPQQGGEETQYF.

This clonotype was observed many times. The genes are TRBV30 and TRBJ2-3; TRBD1 or TRBD2 may be the D gene (5 bases each). CDR3 length: 14 amino acids. Trimming shortened V by 4 bases and J by 4 bases, and 15 bases separated the two germline ends. CDR1 GTSNPN and CDR2 SVGIG come from the germline V gene (reference sequence). The CDR3 bases are TGTGCCTGGAACGCCGGGGCATTCGCAGATACGCAGTATTTT. Its translation: CAWNAGAFADTQYF.

This clonotype appeared a few times. The chain has TRBV6-5 and TRBJ2-4; D unresolved. The CDR3 covers 13 residues. Germline CDR1 and CDR2: MNHEY and SVGAGI. V dropped 0 bases and J dropped 5 bases, with 5 bases sitting between them. The CDR3 nucleotides are TGTGCCAGCAGTTACTCGCTGGAAAACATTCAGTACTTC. This translates into CASSYSLENIQYF.

The chain joins TRBV29-1 to TRBJ2-1; D is perhaps TRBD1 or TRBD2 (6 bases each). There are 15 residues in the CDR3. The germline CDR1 and CDR2 sequences are SQVTM and ANQGSEA. Trimming removed 6 bases at V and 6 bases at J, with 21 bases between. This chain's CDR3 is CSVTSIGEDSNEQFF. CDR3 nucleotides: TGCAGCGTGACCTCAATAGGGGAGGACAGCAATGAGCAGTTCTTC.

Many counts were recorded for this clonotype. The chain uses TRBV2 and TRBJ2-7, with D perhaps matching TRBD1 (8 bases). CDR3 size: 17 residues. Looked up from germline, CDR1 is SNHLY and CDR2 is FYNNEI. V lost 1 base and J 3 bases, leaving 19 bases between the germline ends. The CDR3 nucleotides are TGTGCCAGCAGTGAAGGGCCAGGGGGCGGGGGAGTCTACGAGCAGTACTTC. Protein product: CASSEGPGGGGVYEQYF.

This clonotype came up many times. The genes are TRBV10-3 and TRBJ2-7, with D uncertain. V was pared by 10 bases and J by 4 bases, with 14 bases between. Looked up from germline, CDR1 is ENHRY and CDR2 is SYGVKD. CDR3 length: 12 residues. The CDR3 DNA reads TGTGCCACCGCCGAACGACCGTACGAGCAGTACTTC. Its protein product is CATAERPYEQYF.

This clonotype occurred many times. The V gene is TRBV12-3 or TRBV12-4, the J gene TRBJ1-1; 7 bases match TRBD1. After removal of 5 bases from V and 3 bases from J, the junction contained 9 bases not matched to a gene. CDR3 length: 15 amino acids. The CDR3 DNA sequence: TGTGCCAGCAGTCGACAGGGTTTGGGTGACACTGAAGCTTTCTTT. Residues: CASSRQGLGDTEAFF.

Only a few counts were recorded for this clonotype. With a much larger clone just one base away, this may be a read error. The CDR3 reads CASRPGQSTGELFF. The CDR3 DNA reads TGTGCCAGCAGGCCGGGACAGAGCACCGGGGAGCTGTTTTTT. The rearrangement links TRBV2 to TRBJ2-2, with 7 bases matching TRBD1. This CDR3 has 14 residues. The trim removed 6 bases at V and 4 bases at J, leaving 5 bases unmatched. Germline CDR1 is SNHLY and CDR2 is FYNNEI.

The V and J genes are TRBV28 and TRBJ2-3, with TRBD1 identical over 7 bases. The CDR3 contains 13 residues. Germline loops: CDR1 MDHEN, CDR2 SYDVKM. The trim removed 5 bases at V and 5 bases at J, leaving 4 bases unmatched. The CDR3 sequence is CASSQGDLDTQYF. The DNA for the CDR3 is TGTGCCAGCAGTCAGGGGGACCTAGATACGCAGTATTTT.